The T cell receptor (beta chain) under discussion was sequenced for a study of cytomegalovirus exposure and HLA in healthy donors (dated by TCRdb to 2016 to 2017). About the study as a whole: A later analysis indicated that the roughly 120 validation repertoires were generated on the platform also employed for the roughly 650 repertoires of the first cohort. The study aimed to test whether signatures of past pathogen exposure could be identified by cataloging public T cell receptors. The study combined high-throughput TCR immunosequencing, statistical association of individual TCRs with disease status, and machine learning to predict cytomegalovirus infection status. A separate validation cohort of 100 to 150 different subjects was used in addition to the approximately 700-subject first cohort. Broader findings and caveats from the paper: In vitro tests confirmed that a few of the cytomegalovirus-associated TCR beta chains recognize cytomegalovirus antigens. It was suggested by the authors that the approach could potentially be generalized to other disease states and immunological phenotypes. A later analysis had no HLA typing for the validation cohort, so co-occurrence there was scored across all 120 repertoires. A total of around 150 TCR beta chains were listed by the study as associated with cytomegalovirus. Cytomegalovirus status was reported to be diagnosed by the classifier with high specificity and sensitivity in both the original and validation cohorts. Subsequent analysis determined that TCRs grouped into clusters in the first cohort also showed a tendency toward co-occurrence across the roughly 110 validation repertoires, and 85% to 95% of cluster scores exceeded 0. Across donors, most TCR sequences were observed very rarely, whereas some public TCRs were present in many individuals.

Donors formed part of the validation cohort, which comprised about 130 subjects and was distinct from the first cohort of under 800 subjects. Libraries were built with the immunoSEQ multiplex PCR assay. The authors' analysis ran thus. A statistical classification framework was developed to diagnose cytomegalovirus status using the catalog of TCR beta chain sequences. Drawn from immuneACCESS, this table holds only the in-frame rearrangements with V and J called that TCRdb kept. Clones are partly lost; checked studies trace under half to an unresolved V gene and leave the rest unexplained. That table furnishes V, J and clone size, whereas the DNA furnished D and trimming. The sample yields about 360,000 clones; 80% to 90% were counted once. The ten largest account for 0.83% of the sample. Reading from cysteine to phenylalanine, the CDR3 counts 15 amino acids. The sequence is cut down to CDR3 DNA, 45 bases in frame from base 1. The germline V and J ends show losses of 6 bases and 0 bases respectively, and no gene match explains 1 base of the junction. For CDR1 and CDR2, the germline V gene lists SGHTA and FQGNSA.

The sample holds one count of this clone. There is no known antigen for this receptor. Qualities for individual bases were not recorded, and no much larger clone is one base off. The rearrangement combines TRBV7-2 with TRBJ2-7; 14 central bases correspond to TRBD2. Sequencing was performed on PBMCs. The TCR sequence derives from a young woman in good health and CMV-seronegative. The nucleotides read TGTGCCAGCAGAGGACTAGCGGGAGGCTCCTACGAGCAGTACTTC. This translates into CASRGLAGGSYEQYF.